This T cell receptor (beta chain) was found in a study of blood T cell repertoires in COVID-19. Study-level information: The United States, Italy and Spain supplied acute and convalescent COVID-19 samples.

Looked up from germline, CDR1 is SGHTA and CDR2 is FQGNSA. Trimming removed 1 base at V and 0 bases at J, with 6 bases between. The CDR3 length is 14 residues. In assigning cohorts, the study relied on participant-reported clinical history. Two negative PCRs, clearance, or symptom resolution characterized the recovered Cohort 3 donors. The table came from immunoSEQ multiplex PCR; TCRdb's copy has only in-frame clones and leaves some out. The sample yields hundreds of thousands of clones, about nine tenths seen once. Sequenced material: PBMCs or T cells enriched from blood (not recorded which). The V call is TRBV7-2, the J call TRBJ1-1; D is unclear. This TCR derives from a man aged 30-40 years who had recovered from COVID-19. For the CDR3, the DNA is TGTGCCAGCAGCTTAGTGGGCTTGAACACTGAAGCTTTCTTT. Translation: CASSLVGLNTEAFF.